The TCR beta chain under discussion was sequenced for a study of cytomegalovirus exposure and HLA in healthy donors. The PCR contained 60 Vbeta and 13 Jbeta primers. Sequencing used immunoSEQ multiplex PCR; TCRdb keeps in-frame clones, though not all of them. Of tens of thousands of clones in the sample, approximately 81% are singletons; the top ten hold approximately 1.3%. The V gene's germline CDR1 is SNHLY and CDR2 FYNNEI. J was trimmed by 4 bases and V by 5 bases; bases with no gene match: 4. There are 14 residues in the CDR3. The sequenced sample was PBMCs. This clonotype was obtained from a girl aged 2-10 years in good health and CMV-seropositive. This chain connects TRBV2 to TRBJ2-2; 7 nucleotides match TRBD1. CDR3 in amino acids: CASSYDRVTGELFF. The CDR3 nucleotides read TGTGCCAGCAGTTATGACAGGGTCACCGGGGAGCTGTTTTTT. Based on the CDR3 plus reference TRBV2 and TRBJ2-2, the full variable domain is EPEVTQTPSHQVTQMGQEVILRCVPISNHLYFYWYRQILGQKVEFLVSFYNNEISEKSEIFDDQFSVERPDGSNFTLKIRSTKLEDSAMYFCASSYDRVTGELFFGEGSRLTVL.